A single sample is the source of the 17 T cell receptor beta chains below, sequenced in a study of blood T cell repertoires in COVID-19. Produced via immunoSEQ multiplex PCR; TCRdb's table is partial and in-frame only. The sample consists of some 200,000 clones, 70% to 90% of them appearing once. The material sequenced was peripheral blood. The receptors originated from a man aged 45-65 years who had recovered from COVID-19.

This sequence joins TRBV6-5 and TRBJ2-7; D ambiguous. The CDR3 is made up of 15 amino acids. Germline V lookup: CDR1 MNHEY, CDR2 SVGAGI. V dropped 2 bases and J dropped 0 bases, with 11 bases sitting between them. The CDR3 spells CASSYASVSSYEQYF. The DNA for the CDR3 is TGTGCCAGCAGTTACGCCAGTGTCAGCTCCTACGAGCAGTACTTC.

The chain joins TRBV7-9 to TRBJ1-2; D is uncertain. CDR1 is SEHNR, CDR2 FQNEAQ, per germline (reference sequence). Trimming stripped 4 bases from V and 0 bases from J, with 18 bases between. This CDR3 spans 17 amino acids. DNA for the CDR3: TGTGCCAGCAGCTCGGGTATGGTGCCACGCACTAACTATGGCTACACCTTC. Translation gives CASSSGMVPRTNYGYTF.

The chain employs TRBV28 and TRBJ2-1, with 10 nucleotides matching TRBD1. The V and J ends lost 6 bases and 7 bases, in that order; junction bases with no gene match: 21. The CDR3 has 19 residues. CDR1 is MDHEN, CDR2 SYDVKM, per germline. This chain's CDR3 is CASRPSPRDRGLIWNEQFF. Here the CDR3 DNA reads TGTGCCAGCAGACCAAGCCCCAGAGACAGGGGGCTCATTTGGAATGAGCAGTTCTTC.

This clone was found a few times. The chain couples TRBV5-1 to TRBJ1-6; the match to TRBD1 covers 7 bases. Germline V gives CDR1 SGHRS, CDR2 YFSETQ. After removal of 4 bases from V and 5 bases from J, the junction contained 6 bases not matched to a gene. The CDR3 runs 15 residues. The CDR3: CASSPGQADNSPLHF. Written as DNA, the CDR3 is TGCGCCAGCAGCCCCGGACAGGCCGATAATTCACCCCTCCACTTT. Full variable domain (remainder filled in from reference TRBV5-1 and TRBJ1-6): KAGVTQTPRYLIKTRGQQVTLSCSPISGHRSVSWYQQTPGQGLQFLFEYFSETQRNKGNFPGRFSGRQFSNSRSEMNVSTLELGDSALYLCASSPGQADNSPLHFGNGTRLTVT.

The rearrangement joins TRBV28 to TRBJ2-4; D is unresolved. V was shortened by 2 bases and J by 0 bases, with 5 bases between the two germline ends. The CDR3 runs to 14 residues. Per the germline V gene, CDR1 is MDHEN and CDR2 is SYDVKM. In nucleotides, the CDR3 is TGTGCCAGCAGTTTACTTCTAGCCAAAAACATTCAGTACTTC. It yields the protein CASSLLLAKNIQYF. Using reference TRBV28 and TRBJ2-4 for the parts outside the CDR3, the full variable domain is DVKVTQSSRYLVKRTGEKVFLECVQDMDHENMFWYRQDPGLGLRLIYFSYDVKMKEKGDIPEGYSVSREKKERFSLILESASTNQTSMYLCASSLLLAKNIQYFGAGTRLSVL.

This chain uses TRBV27 with TRBJ1-5; 9 bases are a match to TRBD1. The CDR3 is made up of 14 amino acids. Germline-derived CDR1 and CDR2 are MNHEY and SMNVEV (reference sequence). V shed 2 bases, J shed 5 bases, and the junction held 1 base outside the gene matches. In nucleotides, the CDR3 is TGTGCCAGCAGTTTAACAGGGGGCTATCAGCCCCAGCATTTT. Its protein is CASSLTGGYQPQHF.

CDR3 sequence: CASRHPPSGPQHF. The CDR3 DNA reads as TGTGCCAGCAGACATCCCCCCAGCGGGCCCCAGCATTTT. V is TRBV28 and J is TRBJ1-5; D gene uncertain. V was shortened by 6 bases and J by 9 bases, with 15 bases between the two germline ends. CDR1 MDHEN and CDR2 SYDVKM come from the germline V gene. CDR3 size: 13 residues.

This chain uses TRBV5-1 with TRBJ2-5; D possibly corresponds to TRBD2 (5 bases). The CDR3 covers 15 residues. Trimming pared 2 bases from V and 0 bases from J, leaving 11 bases between. The germline V gene has CDR1 SGHRS and CDR2 YFSETQ. The CDR3 sequence is CASSFAGENQETQYF. Here the CDR3 DNA reads TGCGCCAGCAGCTTTGCCGGGGAGAACCAAGAGACCCAGTACTTC.

CDR3 sequence: CASSYGDTEAFF. CDR3 bases: TGTGCCAGTAGTTACGGGGACACTGAAGCTTTCTTT. The chain joins TRBV19 to TRBJ1-1; unclear D gene. CDR3 length: 12 residues. Between the trimmed V and J ends, which lost 5 bases and 3 bases, there was a span of 7 bases. CDR1 and CDR2 from the germline V gene are LNHDA and SQIVND (reference sequence).

V gene TRBV14 combines with J gene TRBJ2-5, with TRBD2 matching 7 bases. This CDR3 spans 15 amino acids. CDR1 and CDR2 (germline): SGHDN, FVKESK. The junction had 6 bases not matched to a gene; V was cut back by 0 bases and J by 5 bases. This CDR3 is CASSQDRLAGETQYF. The CDR3 DNA reads TGTGCCAGCAGCCAAGATCGACTAGCTGGGGAGACCCAGTACTTC.

V is TRBV2 and J is TRBJ2-7, with D perhaps matching TRBD1 (6 bases). There are 14 residues in the CDR3. Germline loops: CDR1 SNHLY, CDR2 FYNNEI. Trimming cost V 7 bases and J 2 bases, with 15 bases left between them. The CDR3: CASKWTAPTYEQYF. In nucleotides, the CDR3 is TGTGCCAGCAAATGGACAGCGCCCACCTACGAGCAGTACTTC.

This rearrangement joins TRBV6-5 to TRBJ1-5, with 8 nucleotides matching TRBD1. This CDR3 spans 13 amino acids. Germline V gives CDR1 MNHEY, CDR2 SVGAGI. Trimming at V came to 6 bases and at J to 6 bases, leaving 4 bases not matched to a gene. The CDR3 nucleotides are TGTGCCAGCAGGACGACAGGGGTTCAGCCCCAGCATTTT. Its protein product is CASRTTGVQPQHF.

This chain uses TRBV4-1 with TRBJ2-5; 7 positions match TRBD2. The CDR3 is 17 residues long. V trimming: 3 bases; J trimming: 3 bases; junction bases outside the gene matches: 13. The germline V gene encodes CDR1 MGHRA and CDR2 YSYEKL. CDR3 sequence: CASSHLGGGIPKETQYF. CDR3 DNA: TGCGCCAGCAGCCATTTGGGGGGGGGAATTCCAAAAGAGACCCAGTACTTC.

Written as DNA, the CDR3 is TGTGCCAGCAGCTTAATGGGACAGCGCGCGAACTATGGCTACACCTTC. Encoded protein: CASSLMGQRANYGYTF. The chain links TRBV7-2 to TRBJ1-2; TRBD1 agrees at 7 bases. After removal of 2 bases from V and 2 bases from J, the junction contained 8 bases not matched to a gene. The germline CDR1 and CDR2 sequences are SGHTA and FQGNSA. The CDR3 covers 16 residues.

The V call is TRBV28, the J call TRBJ2-7; 10 positions agree with TRBD1. CDR1 MDHEN and CDR2 SYDVKM come from the germline V gene. Trimming took 6 bases from V and 4 from J; bases not matched to a gene: 9. The CDR3 is 15 amino acids. The chain's CDR3 is CASRDTGQGVYEQYF. The CDR3 bases are TGTGCCAGCAGGGATACCGGACAGGGGGTTTACGAGCAGTACTTC.

The CDR3: CATSDPQVSSTDTQYF. CDR3 coding DNA: TGTGCCACCAGTGACCCACAGGTATCTAGCACAGATACGCAGTATTTT. V and J are TRBV24-1 and TRBJ2-3; tentative D call: TRBD1 (5 bases). The CDR3 length is 16 residues. Germline CDR1 reads KGHDR; CDR2 reads SFDVKD. Trimming took off 4 bases at V and 0 bases at J, with 13 bases between the two ends.

The gene calls are TRBV7-8 and TRBJ2-1, with D hard to call. Per the germline V gene, CDR1 is SGHVS and CDR2 is FQNEAQ. The ends were cut back, 5 bases at V and 13 bases at J, with 12 bases in the middle. This CDR3 spans 11 amino acids. The CDR3 loop reads CASSTSASQFF. CDR3 bases: TGTGCCAGCAGCACATCGGCTAGTCAGTTCTTC. Full variable domain (rest looked up from reference TRBV7-8 and TRBJ2-1): GAGVSQSPRYKVAKRGQDVALRCDPISGHVSLFWYQQALGQGPEFLTYFQNEAQLDKSGLPSDRFFAERPEGSVSTLKIQRTQQEDSAVYLCASSTSASQFFGPGTRLTVL.